This T cell receptor (beta chain) was observed in a study of spatial heterogeneity in lung cancer. This CDR3 contains 15 residues. Germline loops: CDR1 MDHEN, CDR2 SYDVKM. Unmatched junction bases numbered 7, after V lost 4 bases and J lost 3 bases. TCRdb reprocessed the 5' RACE reads via MiXCR and lists one record per CDR3 protein. The sample records several thousand distinct CDR3 sequences, about a sixth being singletons. Time point defined: sample taken at primary tumor resection. Unsorted tumor, nontumor lung tissue or cryopreserved PBMC supplied the whole RNA. This clonotype was recorded at least ten times.

The chain uses TRBV28 and TRBJ2-7, with 9 positions matching TRBD1. Specimen: PBMCs, collected at surgery. The receptor was isolated from a male donor with early-stage non-small cell lung cancer. The CDR3 DNA is TGTGCCAGCAGTTCTCCTGGGACAGGGTACTACGAGCAGTACTTC. Amino acid sequence: CASSSPGTGYYEQYF.